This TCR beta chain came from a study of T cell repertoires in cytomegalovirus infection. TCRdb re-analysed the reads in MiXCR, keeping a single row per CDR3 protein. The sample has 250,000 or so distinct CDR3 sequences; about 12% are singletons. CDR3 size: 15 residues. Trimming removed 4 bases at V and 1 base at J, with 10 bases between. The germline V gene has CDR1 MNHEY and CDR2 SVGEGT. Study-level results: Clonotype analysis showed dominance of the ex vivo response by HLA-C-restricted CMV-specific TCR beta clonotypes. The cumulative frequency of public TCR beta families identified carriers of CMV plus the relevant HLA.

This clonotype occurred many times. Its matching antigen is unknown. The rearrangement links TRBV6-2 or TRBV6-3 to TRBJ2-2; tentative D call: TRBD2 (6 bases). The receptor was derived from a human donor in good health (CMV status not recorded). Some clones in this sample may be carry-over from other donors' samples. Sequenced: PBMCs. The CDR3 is CASSSEGLNTGELFF. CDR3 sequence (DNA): TGTGCCAGCAGTTCGGAGGGCCTGAACACCGGGGAGCTGTTTTTT.